This T cell receptor beta chain appears in the sequencing data of a study of shared clonotypes between healthy human individuals. About this clone: Its target is unknown.

Study conclusions and caveats: A limitation of the genetic and exposure-history diversity represented arose from few donors. The generation probabilities recorded for non-shared clonotypes fell below those of clonotypes shared by all four donors. Among donors, the sharing of clonotypes was expected to be influenced by sequencing depth.

Negatively enriched CD4+ T cells were divided by CD45RA into naive and memory. The assay was immunoSEQ multiplex PCR, and TCRdb's table has in-frame clones only and misses some. Of roughly 2.5 million clones in the sample, around 90% were seen once. Sequencing used naive CD4+ T cells sorted from blood. The subset was: CD45RA+ positively selected. The receptor was isolated from a man younger than 30 in good health.

CDR3 sequence reads: CASLGLRDEQYF. CDR3 in DNA: TGTGCCTCTTTGGGCCTGAGGGACGAGCAGTACTTC. This chain connects TRBV10-3 to TRBJ2-5; D may be TRBD2 (5 bases). The J call may be incorrect, as the DNA end agrees better with TRBJ2-7. Germline CDR1 reads ENHRY; CDR2 reads SYGVKD. The CDR3 length is 12 residues.